Presented here are 20 T cell receptor beta chains from one specimen sequenced in a study of T cell responses to AZD1222 COVID-19 vaccine. TCRdb's table, derived via immunoSEQ multiplex PCR, lists solely in-frame clones and lacks some. The data show 150,000 to 200,000 clones, about 88% seen once. The specimen was peripheral blood, collected 28 days after the second AZD1222 dose. The receptors here all came from an adult who received the AZD1222 COVID-19 vaccine.

The chain has TRBV19 and TRBJ2-5; TRBD2 agrees at 7 bases. The junction had 9 bases not matched to a gene; V was cut back by 5 bases and J by 0 bases. The CDR3 is 16 residues long. Germline V CDR1 and CDR2: LNHDA, SQIVND (reference sequence). CDR3 sequence reads: CASSLWRREYQETQYF. In DNA, the CDR3 is TGTGCCAGTAGTCTATGGCGGCGGGAGTACCAAGAGACCCAGTACTTC.

The chain employs TRBV7-9 and TRBJ2-5, with 9 bases aligning to TRBD2. Germline-derived CDR1 and CDR2 are SEHNR and FQNEAQ (reference sequence). The CDR3 length is 17 residues. The V gene end was trimmed by 1 base and the J gene end by 6 bases; junction bases not matched to a gene: 12. CDR3 region: CASSLVKGREGRKTQYF. The CDR3 DNA is TGTGCCAGCAGCTTAGTGAAAGGGCGGGAGGGCCGAAAGACCCAGTACTTC.

The chain recombines TRBV7-2 with TRBJ2-1; D may be TRBD1 (6 bases). This CDR3 is built from 14 residues. With 8 bases removed from V and 5 bases from J, the gap between germline ends came to 16 bases. Germline lookup yields CDR1 SGHTA and CDR2 FQGNSA. The CDR3 DNA is TGTGCCAGCTCCGAAGGGGGTAGCAACAATGAGCAGTTCTTC. This encodes CASSEGGSNNEQFF.

This chain joins TRBV4-1 and TRBJ1-5, with D unresolved. V dropped 4 bases and J dropped 4 bases, with 17 bases sitting between them. The CDR3 extends over 16 amino acids. Per germline, CDR1 MGHRA and CDR2 YSYEKL. CDR3 protein: CASSPRAGSNNQPQHF. In nucleotides, the CDR3 is TGCGCCAGCAGCCCCCGCGCAGGTTCTAATAATCAGCCCCAGCATTTT.

DNA of the CDR3: TGTGCCAGCAGTTACTGGACCGGGGGGATTAGCAATCAGCCCCAGCATTTT. Residues: CASSYWTGGISNQPQHF. V and J are TRBV6-2 or TRBV6-3 and TRBJ1-5; maybe TRBD1 (5 bases). The V gene lost 1 base and the J gene lost 0 bases, with 13 bases spanning the gap. CDR1 is MNHEY and CDR2 is SVGEGT in the germline V gene. This CDR3 contains 17 residues.

The gene calls are TRBV2 and TRBJ2-1; D is perhaps TRBD2 (5 bases). The CDR3 is 16 residues long. V was pared by 0 bases and J by 5 bases, with 14 bases between. Germline values: CDR1 SNHLY, CDR2 FYNNEI. The CDR3: CASSEALGSADNEQFF. The CDR3 DNA reads TGTGCCAGCAGTGAAGCGCTTGGGAGCGCGGACAATGAGCAGTTCTTC. Supplemented by reference TRBV2 and TRBJ2-1, the full variable domain reads EPEVTQTPSHQVTQMGQEVILRCVPISNHLYFYWYRQILGQKVEFLVSFYNNEISEKSEIFDDQFSVERPDGSNFTLKIRSTKLEDSAMYFCASSEALGSADNEQFFGPGTRLTVL.

As regards this clone: Other DNA sequences in the same sample also yield this CDR3. This sequence joins TRBV6-5 and TRBJ2-3; D may be TRBD2 (5 bases). The CDR3 consists of 13 residues. The germline V and J ends were trimmed by 2 bases and 3 bases, with 6 bases remaining between them. Per the germline V gene, CDR1 is MNHEY and CDR2 is SVGAGI. CDR3 residues: CASSYGRTDTQYF. In DNA form, the CDR3 reads TGTGCCAGCAGTTACGGGAGAACAGATACGCAGTATTTT.

The V and J genes are TRBV28 and TRBJ1-4; the match to TRBD1 covers 8 bases. The length of the CDR3 is 14 residues. V lost 7 bases, J lost 8 bases, and 9 bases stayed unmatched. Germline-derived CDR1 and CDR2 are MDHEN and SYDVKM. In DNA, the CDR3 is TGTGCCAGCACCTCGACAGGGGAAGAAGAAAAACTGTTTTTT. Translated: CASTSTGEEEKLFF.

The gene calls are TRBV7-9 and TRBJ2-7, with TRBD2 matching over 8 bases. J lost 3 bases, V lost 4 bases, and 5 bases had no gene match. Germline-derived CDR1 and CDR2 are SEHNR and FQNEAQ (reference sequence). The CDR3 length is 14 residues. Here the CDR3 reads CASSSPGRDYEQYF. The CDR3 DNA is TGTGCCAGCAGCTCACCCGGGAGGGACTACGAGCAGTACTTC.

This rearrangement joins TRBV7-6 to TRBJ2-7, with 8 bases lining up with TRBD2. The CDR3 loop spans 15 amino acids. The V segment lost 1 base and the J segment 4 bases; nucleotides outside the gene matches: 6. From germline, CDR1 is SGHVS and CDR2 FNYEAQ. CDR3: CASSLEVAGTYEQYF. For the CDR3, the DNA is TGTGCCAGCAGCTTAGAAGTAGCGGGAACATACGAGCAGTACTTC.

V usage is TRBV7-9 and J usage is TRBJ2-7; TRBD2 matches 7 bases. The CDR3 runs 15 residues. Germline values: CDR1 SEHNR, CDR2 FQNEAQ (reference sequence). Trimming at V came to 4 bases and at J to 4 bases, leaving 10 bases not matched to a gene. The CDR3 nucleotides read TGTGCCAGCAGCTCCCTGGGGGAGGGTTGGTACGAGCAGTACTTC. This sequence encodes CASSSLGEGWYEQYF. The variable domain in full, completed from reference TRBV7-9 and TRBJ2-7, reads DTGVSQNPRHKITKRGQNVTFRCDPISEHNRLYWYRQTLGQGPEFLTYFQNEAQLEKSRLLSDRFSAERPKGSFSTLEIQRTEQGDSAMYLCASSSLGEGWYEQYFGPGTRLTVT.

This clone appeared a single time. This chain links TRBV4-3 with TRBJ1-1, with a possible D match to TRBD1 (6 bases). The CDR3 covers 14 residues. Trimming pared 5 bases from V and 1 base from J, leaving 11 bases between. CDR1 is LGHNA and CDR2 is YSLEER in the germline V gene. CDR3 protein: CASSTGSANTEAFF. The DNA of the CDR3 is TGCGCCAGCAGCACAGGGTCGGCGAACACTGAAGCTTTCTTT.

This chain connects TRBV7-8 to TRBJ2-7; D is ambiguous. Trimming shortened V by 0 bases and J by 6 bases, and 15 bases separated the two germline ends. The CDR3 length is 15 residues. CDR1 is SGHVS and CDR2 is FQNEAQ in the germline V gene. The CDR3 sequence is CASSLARRRLGEQYF. Written as DNA, the CDR3 is TGTGCCAGCAGCTTAGCCCGACGACGACTCGGCGAGCAGTACTTC. The whole variable domain, remainder taken from reference TRBV7-8 and TRBJ2-7, is GAGVSQSPRYKVAKRGQDVALRCDPISGHVSLFWYQQALGQGPEFLTYFQNEAQLDKSGLPSDRFFAERPEGSVSTLKIQRTQQEDSAVYLCASSLARRRLGEQYFGPGTRLTVT.

The chain has TRBV7-2 and TRBJ1-6, with TRBD1 identical over 11 bases. Germline lookup yields CDR1 SGHTA and CDR2 FQGNSA. V gave up 5 bases and J gave up 6 bases; unmatched junction bases: 6. The CDR3 extends over 16 amino acids. The CDR3 protein is CASSEGQGGSNSPLHF. CDR3 bases: TGTGCCAGCAGCGAGGGACAGGGGGGTTCTAATTCACCCCTCCACTTT. The complete variable domain, with remaining parts taken from reference TRBV7-2 and TRBJ1-6, reads GAGVSQSPSNKVTEKGKDVELRCDPISGHTALYWYRQSLGQGLEFLIYFQGNSAPDKSGLPSDRFSAERTGGSVSTLTIQRTQQEDSAVYLCASSEGQGGSNSPLHFGNGTRLTVT.

The chain is built from TRBV4-3 and TRBJ2-3, with D tentatively TRBD1 (6 bases). Trimming took off 5 bases at V and 5 bases at J, with 11 bases between the two ends. Germline V gene lookup returns CDR1 LGHNA and CDR2 YSLEER. The CDR3 consists of 13 residues. The CDR3: CASSFSGEDTQYF. The CDR3, as DNA: TGCGCCAGCAGCTTTTCAGGGGAAGATACGCAGTATTTT.

This chain connects TRBV5-1 to TRBJ2-3, with TRBD1 identical over 7 bases. The CDR3 contains 14 residues. After removal of 4 bases from V and 3 bases from J, the junction contained 5 bases not matched to a gene. The germline V gene has CDR1 SGHRS and CDR2 YFSETQ. CDR3 sequence (DNA): TGCGCCAGCAGCCCCCGACAGGGTACAGATACGCAGTATTTT. It is translated as CASSPRQGTDTQYF. The full variable domain, in which reference TRBV5-1 and TRBJ2-3 provide the parts outside the CDR3, is KAGVTQTPRYLIKTRGQQVTLSCSPISGHRSVSWYQQTPGQGLQFLFEYFSETQRNKGNFPGRFSGRQFSNSRSEMNVSTLELGDSALYLCASSPRQGTDTQYFGPGTRLTVL.

The chain combines TRBV7-6 with TRBJ1-1; TRBD1 agrees at 7 bases. CDR3 length: 16 residues. After removal of 1 base from V and 3 bases from J, the junction contained 8 bases not matched to a gene. The germline gives CDR1 SGHVS, CDR2 FNYEAQ. In DNA form, the CDR3 reads TGTGCCAGCAGCTTAGAAGAAGGGGGCTCGGACACTGAAGCTTTCTTT. This encodes CASSLEEGGSDTEAFF.

This sequence joins TRBV5-1 and TRBJ2-7; TRBD1 matches at 10 bases. The CDR3 consists of 15 residues. The ends lost 7 bases at V and 5 bases at J; junction bases unmatched: 12. Germline CDR1 reads SGHRS; CDR2 reads YFSETQ. The CDR3 region is CASGRGGQGSDEQYF. The CDR3 DNA is TGCGCCAGCGGAAGGGGGGGACAGGGGAGCGACGAGCAGTACTTC.

The genes are TRBV5-1 and TRBJ2-1; the match to TRBD2 covers 9 bases. This CDR3 contains 16 residues. J was trimmed by 0 bases and V by 0 bases; bases with no gene match: 1. Germline V lookup: CDR1 SGHRS, CDR2 YFSETQ. The CDR3 is CASSLGGGASYNEQFF. DNA of the CDR3: TGCGCCAGCAGCTTGGGCGGGGGGGCCTCCTACAATGAGCAGTTCTTC. Using reference TRBV5-1 and TRBJ2-1 for the parts outside the CDR3, the full variable domain is KAGVTQTPRYLIKTRGQQVTLSCSPISGHRSVSWYQQTPGQGLQFLFEYFSETQRNKGNFPGRFSGRQFSNSRSEMNVSTLELGDSALYLCASSLGGGASYNEQFFGPGTRLTVL.

In this sample, this clone turned up once. The rearrangement links TRBV7-6 to TRBJ2-7, with 8 bases aligning to TRBD1. Germline assignment: CDR1 SGHVS and CDR2 FNYEAQ. CDR3 size: 13 residues. The trim removed 1 base at V and 7 bases at J, leaving 3 bases unmatched. CDR3 DNA: TGTGCCAGCAGCTTAGGGACAGGGTGGGAGCAGTACTTC. Amino acids: CASSLGTGWEQYF. Supplemented by reference TRBV7-6 and TRBJ2-7, the full variable domain reads GAGVSQSPRYKVTKRGQDVALRCDPISGHVSLYWYRQALGQGPEFLTYFNYEAQQDKSGLPNDRFSAERPEGSISTLTIQRTEQRDSAMYRCASSLGTGWEQYFGPGTRLTVT.